This T cell receptor (beta chain) is from a study of T-cell reconstitution after alpha-beta-depleted transplantation in children (dated by TCRdb to 2015 to 2016). As for the study more broadly: The study quantitatively tracked T-cell immune reconstitution after TCRalphabeta/CD19-depleted allogeneic hematopoietic cell transplantation in children using TCR repertoire profiling.

The sample's treatment or condition label, decoded: allogeneic hematopoietic cell transplantation with graft depleted of TCRalphabeta T cells and CD19 B cells. The transplant recipients were children given TCRalphabeta/CD19-depleted allogeneic hematopoietic cell grafts. As regards this clonotype: It lacks a known antigen. It has no much larger one-base neighbor in the sample; base qualities were not kept.

Libraries were constructed by PCR. The run used an Illumina HiSeq 2500. To normalize quantification of the TCRbeta repertoire, the TCR libraries were built with molecular barcoding that relied on unique molecular identifiers. The public reads were reanalyzed by TCRdb: fastp trimming at Q25, MiXCR alignment, in-frame beta chains only. Rows with one shared CDR3 protein collapse into an entry with the most common genes and DNA. The sample table lists approximately 230,000 distinct CDR3 sequences, more than 20% of them with a count of one. The ten largest make up roughly 2.7% of the sample. The research as a whole found: In some patients, the high TCRbeta diversity seen at day 60 was put down to recipient T cells and intrathymic progenitors that had survived conditioning. Hyperexpanded clone frequencies declined over subsequent months; after one year, T-cell counts and TCRbeta diversity were mostly attributed to newly produced T cells. Apparently early alphabetaT-cell count recovery about two months after transplant reportedly relied on only several hundred rapidly expanded clones derived from non-depleted graft cells.

Including cysteine and phenylalanine, the CDR3 has 14 amino acids. Only the CDR3 portion is preserved as DNA: 42 bases, with reading frame beginning at the first base. Sequences SGHRS (CDR1) and YFSETQ (CDR2) are obtained from the germline V gene. The V end gives up 6 bases and the J end 4 bases, leaving 8 bases in the junction not matched to a gene. The rearrangement combines TRBV5-1 with TRBJ2-7; a stretch of 9 junction bases matches TRBD1. The receptor was isolated from a girl aged 2 to 9 with Fanconi anemia, due to receive a stem cell transplant. The starting material was PBMCs, obtained before TCRalphabeta/CD19-depleted stem cell transplant. The nucleotide sequence reads as follows: TGCGCCAGCACCCCCCGGACAGGGGATTACGAGCAGTACTTC. Protein translation: CASTPRTGDYEQYF.